A single sample is the source of the 11 T cell receptor beta chains below, sequenced in a study of T cell clonality in common variable immunodeficiency. The repertoire was sequenced with immunoSEQ multiplex PCR; TCRdb's copy has only in-frame clones and lacks some. This sample carries 25,000 to 35,000 clones, none of them present only once. The sequenced sample consisted of peripheral blood mononuclear cells. Receptor source: a person between 18 and 70 years old in good health.

At least ten counts were recorded for this clone. The CDR3 extends 3 residues past the end of the read, so its final part is completed from the germline J gene. This sequence joins TRBV20-1 and TRBJ2-3; TRBD2 agrees at 10 bases. After removal of 4 bases from V and 2 bases from J, the junction contained 18 bases not matched to a gene. This CDR3 comprises 19 residues. Per the germline V gene, CDR1 is DFQATT and CDR2 is SNEGSKA (reference sequence). Incomplete CDR3 DNA: TGCAGTGCTATAGGGGGGGCGGCTAGCGGGGGCCAACCCACAGATACG. It encodes CSAIGGAASGGQPTDT. The complete CDR3 protein is CSAIGGAASGGQPTDTQYF.

This clone was detected only a few times. The read terminates 3 residues before the CDR3 end, so the remaining end is supplied by the germline J gene. This chain uses TRBV7-9 with TRBJ1-2, with 9 bases matching TRBD1. Germline V gives CDR1 SEHNR, CDR2 FQNEAQ (reference sequence). CDR3 size: 14 residues. This CDR3 is CASSFGQGNDDYTF. Partial CDR3 DNA: TGTGCCAGCAGCTTTGGACAGGGGAACGATGAC.

This clone was recorded at least ten times. The read finishes 3 residues shy of the CDR3 end, and the germline J gene is used to complete it. V usage is TRBV6-2 or TRBV6-3 and J usage is TRBJ2-4; D assignment may be TRBD1 or TRBD2 (6 bases each). The CDR3 has 15 residues. Germline V gene sequence: CDR1 MNHEY, CDR2 SVGEGT. The CDR3 sequence is CASSYPSVGGGGQYF. The DNA read from the CDR3 is TGTGCCAGCAGTTACCCGTCAGTTGGAGGAGGGGGT.

Worth noting for this clone: The read is 3 residues too short to cover the CDR3 end, so that end is filled in from the germline J gene. Other DNA sequences from this sample encode an identical CDR3 as well. The chain is built from TRBV7-2 and TRBJ1-1; no clear D. Germline V gene sequence: CDR1 SGHTA, CDR2 FQGNSA. The ends were cut back, 4 bases at V and 1 base at J, with 7 bases in the middle. This CDR3 spans 13 amino acids. The CDR3 here is CASSSVGNTEAFF. CDR3 DNA (partial): TGTGCCAGCAGCTCGGTTGGGAACACTGAA.

This clone was seen many times. Sequencing ends 3 residues short of the CDR3 end; the germline J gene provides the rest. The chain recombines TRBV19 with TRBJ1-6; possible D gene TRBD1, 6 bases. The V gene lost 0 bases and the J gene lost 0 bases, with 12 bases spanning the gap. Germline-derived CDR1 and CDR2 are LNHDA and SQIVND (reference sequence). The CDR3 has 18 amino acids. The CDR3 here is CASSIERDTRSYNSPLHF. The CDR3 bases that were read are TGTGCCAGTAGTATAGAACGGGACACCCGCTCCTATAATTCACCC.

This clone was detected many times. Read data end 3 residues before the CDR3 end; the end is taken from the germline J gene. This chain uses TRBV11-2 with TRBJ2-5, with 7 bases matching TRBD2. With V trimmed by 5 bases and J by 4 bases, 7 bases remained unmatched. The CDR3 sequence is 14 residues long. Germline assignment: CDR1 SGHAT and CDR2 FQNNGV. Here the CDR3 reads CASSAQGLVETQYF. Partial CDR3 DNA: TGTGCCAGCAGCGCACAAGGACTAGTAGAGACC. Based on the CDR3 plus reference TRBV11-2 and TRBJ2-5, the full variable domain is EAGVAQSPRYKIIEKRQSVAFWCNPISGHATLYWYQQILGQGPKLLIQFQNNGVVDDSQLPKDRFSAERLKGVDSTLKIQPAKLEDSAVYLCASSAQGLVETQYFGPGTRLLVL.

Remarks on this clone: The read falls 3 residues short of the CDR3 end, and the missing part is taken from the germline J gene. The chain couples TRBV2 to TRBJ2-3, with D tentatively TRBD2 (6 bases). Germline V CDR1 and CDR2: SNHLY, FYNNEI. The CDR3 is made up of 14 amino acids. The CDR3 protein is CASGGSVGQQPQYF. The sequenced part of the CDR3 DNA is TGTGCCAGCGGGGGGTCGGTTGGCCAACAGCCG.

This clone came up a few times. From the germline J gene comes the end of the CDR3, since the read stops 3 residues before it. The chain combines TRBV7-9 with TRBJ1-2; D is undetermined. Trimming left V 1 base short and J 5 bases short, with 14 bases between. Germline CDR1 reads SEHNR; CDR2 reads FQNEAQ (reference sequence). This CDR3 is built from 15 residues. This CDR3 reads CASSLGTAGDYGYTF. CDR3 bases read: TGTGCCAGCAGCTTAGGAACGGCCGGGGATTATGGC.

Worth noting for this clone: The read is 3 residues too short to cover the CDR3 end, so that end is filled in from the germline J gene. The chain couples TRBV2 to TRBJ2-2; D is possibly TRBD2 (6 bases). CDR1 is SNHLY, CDR2 FYNNEI, per germline. The ends were cut back, 3 bases at V and 1 base at J, with 9 bases in the middle. This CDR3 region has 15 residues. The DNA read from the CDR3 is TGTGCCAGCAGTGAGGGACTGTTGAACACCGGGGAG. This translates into CASSEGLLNTGE. Given in full, the CDR3 is CASSEGLLNTGELFF. The variable domain in full, completed from reference TRBV2 and TRBJ2-2, reads EPEVTQTPSHQVTQMGQEVILRCVPISNHLYFYWYRQILGQKVEFLVSFYNNEISEKSEIFDDQFSVERPDGSNFTLKIRSTKLEDSAMYFCASSEGLLNTGELFFGEGSRLTVL.

This clone was counted many times. The read falls 3 residues short of the CDR3 end, and the missing part is taken from the germline J gene. The chain uses TRBV30 and TRBJ1-6, with D unclear. CDR1 is GTSNPN and CDR2 is SVGIG in the germline V gene (reference sequence). The CDR3 contains 13 residues. The V end was cut by 2 bases, the J end by 5 bases, with 7 bases between. CDR3 DNA (partial): TGTGCCTGGAGTTTACAGAATAATTCACCC. This translates into CAWSLQNNSP. The full CDR3 protein is CAWSLQNNSPLHF.

This clone was observed at least ten times. The CDR3 is cut off 3 residues early in the read; its end comes from the germline J gene. J is TRBJ2-3 and V is TRBV28; 7 bases match TRBD1. The germline CDR1 and CDR2 sequences are MDHEN and SYDVKM. V shed 1 base, J shed 2 bases, and the junction held 6 bases outside the gene matches. This CDR3 is built from 16 residues. The sequenced part of the CDR3 DNA is TGTGCCAGCAGTTTATTCGGGACAGCAGCCACAGATACG. It is translated as CASSLFGTAATDT. The whole CDR3 sequence reads CASSLFGTAATDTQYF.